This is a list of T cell receptor beta chains from one sample in a study of blood T cell repertoires in COVID-19. Clones were read by immunoSEQ multiplex PCR, and TCRdb kept only the in-frame ones, dropping some. The sample consists of about 240,000 clones, roughly 89% of them appearing once. The material sequenced was PBMCs or T cells enriched from blood (not recorded which). These receptors all come from a woman aged 30 to 39 who had recovered from COVID-19. The CDR3 runs from the conserved cysteine through the conserved F or W. D genes are given only for firm matches. Clone size is shown for a subset of rows, as once, few, many or a class of expanded clone.

v_call	clone_size	d_call	j_call	cdr3_aa	cdr3_nt
TRBV7-9	NA	TRBD1	TRBJ1-2	CASSWDSDYGYTF	TGTGCCAGCAGCTGGGACAGTGACTATGGCTACACCTTC
TRBV27	NA	TRBD1	TRBJ1-1	CASRDPGQGHTEAFF	TGTGCCAGCAGAGACCCGGGACAGGGCCACACTGAAGCTTTCTTT
TRBV20-1	once	NA	TRBJ1-1	CSASSTPGAFF	TGCAGTGCTAGTAGTACCCCCGGAGCTTTCTTT
TRBV19	NA	NA	TRBJ2-2	CASSSNRVTGELFF	TGTGCCAGTAGTAGTAACAGGGTCACCGGGGAGCTGTTTTTT
TRBV11-2	NA	TRBD1	TRBJ2-5	CASSSPGQKETQYF	TGTGCCAGCAGCTCTCCGGGACAGAAAGAGACCCAGTACTTC
TRBV4-1	NA	TRBD1	TRBJ2-4	CASSQGPGQQNIQYF	TGCGCCAGCAGCCAAGGTCCGGGACAGCAAAACATTCAGTACTTC
TRBV9	once	TRBD1	TRBJ2-1	CASSAEGQGYNEQFF	TGTGCCAGCAGCGCAGAAGGACAGGGTTACAATGAGCAGTTCTTC
TRBV18	NA	NA	TRBJ1-5	CASSRGDGPNQPQHF	TGTGCCAGCTCACGGGGGGACGGACCAAATCAGCCCCAGCATTTT
TRBV9	NA	TRBD2	TRBJ2-1	CASSVVAGVPEQFF	TGTGCCAGCAGCGTAGTTGCGGGAGTACCTGAGCAGTTCTTC
TRBV9	once	TRBD2	TRBJ2-7	CASSVTGGYEQYF	TGTGCCAGCAGCGTAACGGGGGGGTACGAGCAGTACTTC
TRBV30	NA	TRBD2	TRBJ2-3	CAWSVGMTSVGLTDTQYF	TGTGCCTGGAGTGTGGGCATGACTAGCGTAGGTCTCACAGATACGCAGTATTTT
TRBV6-2/TRBV6-3	NA	NA	TRBJ1-5	CASSYSSTGYQPQHF	TGTGCCAGCAGTTACTCGAGCACAGGCTATCAGCCCCAGCATTTT
TRBV19	NA	TRBD1	TRBJ1-5	CASSPRTGSDLWPQHF	TGTGCCAGTAGTCCGCGGACAGGGTCAGATTTGTGGCCCCAGCATTTT
TRBV11-3	once	NA	TRBJ1-1	CASSPAAGVEAFF	TGTGCCAGCAGCCCCGCGGCGGGGGTTGAAGCTTTCTTT
TRBV6-5	NA	TRBD1	TRBJ2-1	CASRRTGPYNEQFF	TGTGCCAGCAGGAGGACAGGGCCTTACAATGAGCAGTTCTTC
TRBV5-1	NA	NA	TRBJ1-4	CASSLGAKDEKLFF	TGCGCCAGCAGCTTGGGGGCTAAGGATGAAAAACTGTTTTTT
TRBV7-8	NA	NA	TRBJ1-2	CASSLARISLDYGYTF	TGTGCCAGCAGCTTAGCGCGTATCTCTTTGGACTATGGCTACACCTTC
TRBV7-8	NA	TRBD1	TRBJ1-1	CASSTGVNTEAFF	TGTGCCAGCAGCACAGGGGTTAACACTGAAGCTTTCTTT
TRBV28	NA	NA	TRBJ2-1	CASSLEGGGTDEQFF	TGTGCCAGCAGTTTAGAGGGAGGCGGGACCGATGAGCAGTTCTTC
TRBV19	NA	NA	TRBJ2-1	CASSRAVFTSNEQFF	TGTGCCAGTAGTAGGGCCGTGTTTACGTCCAATGAGCAGTTCTTC
TRBV4-2	NA	NA	TRBJ1-5	CASSQSGLSSNQPQHF	TGTGCCAGCAGCCAATCAGGGTTATCAAGCAATCAGCCCCAGCATTTT
TRBV9	NA	TRBD1	TRBJ2-1	CASSTGTGGAIEQFF	TGTGCCAGCAGCACCGGGACAGGGGGGGCGATTGAGCAGTTCTTC
TRBV5-1	few	TRBD2	TRBJ2-5	CASSPAPSGTFETQYF	TGCGCCAGCAGCCCCGCTCCTAGCGGGACGTTTGAGACCCAGTACTTC
TRBV28	many	TRBD1	TRBJ2-7	CASTQQGGEQYF	TGTGCCAGCACCCAACAGGGGGGCGAGCAGTACTTC
TRBV4-3	NA	NA	TRBJ1-6	CASSQAPVSRTIPNSPLHF	TGCGCCAGCAGCCAAGCACCGGTATCGAGAACGATTCCTAATTCACCCCTCCACTTT
TRBV27	NA	TRBD1	TRBJ1-5	CASWDRGQPQHF	TGTGCCAGCTGGGACAGGGGTCAGCCCCAGCATTTT
TRBV6-5	NA	NA	TRBJ1-6	CASSYNRGRGDSPLHF	TGTGCCAGCAGTTACAACCGTGGCAGGGGCGATTCACCCCTCCACTTT
TRBV5-6	NA	TRBD1	TRBJ2-3	CASSYVGTGQYF	TGTGCCAGCAGCTACGTCGGGACAGGGCAGTATTTT
TRBV4-3	NA	TRBD2	TRBJ2-2	CASSRGLAGDLNTGELFF	TGCGCCAGCAGCCGGGGACTAGCGGGAGACCTAAACACCGGGGAGCTGTTTTTT
TRBV6-5	NA	NA	TRBJ1-1	CATVRLANTEAFF	TGTGCTACGGTCCGACTCGCGAACACTGAAGCTTTCTTT
TRBV4-1	NA	TRBD1	TRBJ2-5	CASSYLGQQETQYF	TGCGCCAGCAGCTACTTGGGACAGCAAGAGACCCAGTACTTC
TRBV19	NA	NA	TRBJ1-1	CASSLLGTNTEAFF	TGTGCCAGTAGTTTGTTGGGGACTAACACTGAAGCTTTCTTT
TRBV27	NA	NA	TRBJ2-7	CASSLGGIQRSSYEQYF	TGTGCCAGCAGCCTAGGGGGTATTCAGCGGAGCTCCTACGAGCAGTACTTC
TRBV4-1	few	TRBD1	TRBJ1-6	CASSQEGGQGNNSPLHF	TGCGCCAGCAGCCAAGAAGGGGGACAGGGAAATAATTCACCCCTCCACTTT
TRBV7-9	NA	NA	TRBJ2-7	CASSNDGTYEQYF	TGTGCCAGCAGCAACGACGGGACCTACGAGCAGTACTTC
TRBV2	NA	TRBD1	TRBJ1-1	CASSVLQGATEAFF	TGTGCCAGCAGCGTCCTTCAGGGGGCCACTGAAGCTTTCTTT
TRBV5-1	once	TRBD2	TRBJ2-4	CASSLAGRGNIQYF	TGCGCCAGCAGCTTGGCAGGGAGGGGAAACATTCAGTACTTC
TRBV13	NA	TRBD1	TRBJ2-1	CASSSPSGQGANSYNEQFF	TGTGCCAGCAGCTCTCCATCGGGACAGGGGGCGAACTCCTACAATGAGCAGTTCTTC
TRBV30	NA	TRBD2	TRBJ2-1	CAWSAGLAGGYNEQFF	TGTGCCTGGAGTGCAGGACTAGCGGGTGGCTACAATGAGCAGTTCTTC
TRBV28	NA	TRBD2	TRBJ2-1	CASSLGARSTSGRPRGYNEQFF	TGTGCCAGCAGTTTAGGGGCTAGATCGACTAGCGGGAGGCCCAGAGGTTACAATGAGCAGTTCTTC
TRBV9	NA	TRBD2	TRBJ2-7	CASSARGGGEQYF	TGTGCCAGCAGCGCCCGGGGGGGTGGAGAGCAGTACTTC
TRBV19	NA	NA	TRBJ1-5	CASSTGRLGPGDNQPQHF	TGTGCCAGTAGCACGGGTCGCCTGGGGCCGGGTGATAATCAGCCCCAGCATTTT
TRBV11-2	NA	NA	TRBJ2-1	CASSLKLPSSYNEQFF	TGTGCCAGCAGCTTAAAGCTGCCGAGCTCCTACAATGAGCAGTTCTTC
TRBV4-2	NA	NA	TRBJ2-1	CASSNPGSNEQFF	TGTGCCAGCAGCAACCCGGGTAGCAATGAGCAGTTCTTC
TRBV2	NA	NA	TRBJ2-3	CASNLVSGTDTQYF	TGTGCCAGCAATTTAGTATCGGGGACAGATACGCAGTATTTT
TRBV6-5	NA	TRBD1	TRBJ1-1	CASTRTGDTEAFF	TGTGCCAGCACCCGGACAGGGGATACTGAAGCTTTCTTT
TRBV6-2/TRBV6-3	NA	NA	TRBJ2-7	CASSYSIEGDEQYF	TGTGCCAGCAGTTACTCGATAGAAGGGGACGAGCAGTACTTC
TRBV19	once	NA	TRBJ1-2	CASSIGESINYGYTF	TGTGCCAGTAGTATAGGGGAGTCGATTAACTATGGCTACACCTTC
TRBV6-2/TRBV6-3	few	NA	TRBJ2-1	CASSYSVYEQFF	TGTGCCAGCAGTTACTCTGTATATGAGCAGTTCTTC
TRBV7-6	NA	TRBD1	TRBJ2-2	CASGNRDRGYTGELFF	TGTGCCAGCGGGAATCGGGACAGGGGGTACACCGGGGAGCTGTTTTTT